Below, 5 T cell receptor beta chains from the same sample are listed, as sequenced in a study of blood T cell repertoires in COVID-19. The data were produced by immunoSEQ multiplex PCR, yet TCRdb's version contains in-frame clones alone and is incomplete. The table has 330,000 or so clones, roughly 90% seen once; the top ten hold around 8.9%. The source material was peripheral blood. The receptors were gathered from a man younger than 40 with COVID-19, enrolled during active disease.

This sequence joins TRBV7-9 and TRBJ1-2; no definite D call. Germline-derived CDR1 and CDR2 are SEHNR and FQNEAQ (reference sequence). The V end lost 4 bases, the J end lost 9 bases, and 12 bases lay between the germline ends. This CDR3 spans 12 amino acids. CDR3 nucleotide sequence: TGTGCCAGCAGCTCGGTCTCGGAGCGCTACACCTTC. Its protein product is CASSSVSERYTF.

V usage is TRBV5-1 and J usage is TRBJ2-1; 15 bases fit TRBD2. Per the germline V gene, CDR1 is SGHRS and CDR2 is YFSETQ. The CDR3 totals 15 residues. The junction had 3 bases not matched to a gene; V was cut back by 3 bases and J by 8 bases. CDR3 region: CASSWTSGGVYEQFF. The CDR3 DNA reads TGCGCCAGCAGCTGGACTAGCGGGGGGGTTTATGAGCAGTTCTTC. The variable domain in full, completed from reference TRBV5-1 and TRBJ2-1, reads KAGVTQTPRYLIKTRGQQVTLSCSPISGHRSVSWYQQTPGQGLQFLFEYFSETQRNKGNFPGRFSGRQFSNSRSEMNVSTLELGDSALYLCASSWTSGGVYEQFFGPGTRLTVL.

The chain has TRBV11-2 and TRBJ2-2, with a tentative D call TRBD2 (5 bases). The CDR3 is made up of 13 amino acids. Trimming stripped 4 bases from V and 7 bases from J, with 10 bases between. CDR1 and CDR2 (germline): SGHAT, FQNNGV. The CDR3 DNA reads as TGTGCCAGCAGCTCCCTGACTATCGGGGAGCTGTTTTTT. Residues: CASSSLTIGELFF.

The rearrangement joins TRBV10-3 to TRBJ2-7; no firm D call. The CDR3 is 12 amino acids. V lost 3 bases to trimming and J lost 6 bases, with 9 bases between them. CDR1 and CDR2 from the germline V gene are ENHRY and SYGVKD. CDR3 nucleotides: TGTGCCATCAGTGATTTCCGTCGCGAGCAGTACTTC. Encoded protein: CAISDFRREQYF.

This clone has only one observation. This chain connects TRBV20-1 to TRBJ2-5; 9 bases align to TRBD1. The CDR3 covers 15 residues. CDR1 is DFQATT, CDR2 SNEGSKA, per germline (reference sequence). V was pared by 3 bases and J by 5 bases, with 10 bases of the junction left unmatched. CDR3 in DNA: TGCAGTGCTAGTCCCCTAAGACAGGGGGAGGAGACCCAGTACTTC. Protein sequence: CSASPLRQGEETQYF.